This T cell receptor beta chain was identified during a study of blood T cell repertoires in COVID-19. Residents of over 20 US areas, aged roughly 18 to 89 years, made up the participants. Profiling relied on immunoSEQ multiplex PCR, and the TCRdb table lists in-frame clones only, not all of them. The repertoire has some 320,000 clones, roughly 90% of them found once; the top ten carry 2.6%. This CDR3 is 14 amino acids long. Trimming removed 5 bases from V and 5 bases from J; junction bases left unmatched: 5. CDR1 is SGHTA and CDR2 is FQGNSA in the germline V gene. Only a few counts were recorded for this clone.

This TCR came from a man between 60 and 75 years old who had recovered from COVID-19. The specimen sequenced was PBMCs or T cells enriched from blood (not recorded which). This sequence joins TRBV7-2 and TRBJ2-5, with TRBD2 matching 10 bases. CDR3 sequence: CASSRGLARETQYF. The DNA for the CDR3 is TGTGCCAGCAGCCGGGGACTAGCGCGGGAGACCCAGTACTTC.